The clone carrying this T cell receptor beta chain was counted many times. The CDR3 sequence is 15 residues long. V lost 7 bases to trimming and J lost 8 bases, with 18 bases between them. Germline V gene lookup returns CDR1 MNHEY and CDR2 SVGEGT. The data are from a study of low-dose radiotherapy and immunotherapy resistance in tumors. TRAV- and TRBV-specific primers, spanning alpha and beta chains, primed first-strand cDNA. PCR amplification of the TCRs was performed with Phusion for 20 PCR cycles, and it relied on a constant-region primer together with a V-primer adapter. mRNA, after isolation, was amplified by in vitro transcription. MiXCR was run by TCRdb on the reads, yielding one entry per CDR3 protein. Of roughly 95,000 distinct CDR3 sequences in the sample, 20% to 25% were seen once. Time point given: after trial treatment. Sample treatment: LDRT plus nivolumab, ipilimumab, low-dose cyclophosphamide and aspirin (RACIN trial). Donors received nivolumab, ipilimumab, aspirin, low-dose cyclophosphamide and low-dose radiotherapy.

The sample here was PBMCs, taken after low-dose radiotherapy plus immunotherapy. The J gene is TRBJ1-6, the V gene TRBV6-2 or TRBV6-3; D is perhaps TRBD1 (5 bases). The receptor was derived from a female donor with ovarian cancer. Here the CDR3 reads CASTKGSVFYSPLHF. CDR3 DNA sequence: TGTGCCAGCACCAAGGGGTCGGTTTTTTATTCACCCCTCCACTTT.